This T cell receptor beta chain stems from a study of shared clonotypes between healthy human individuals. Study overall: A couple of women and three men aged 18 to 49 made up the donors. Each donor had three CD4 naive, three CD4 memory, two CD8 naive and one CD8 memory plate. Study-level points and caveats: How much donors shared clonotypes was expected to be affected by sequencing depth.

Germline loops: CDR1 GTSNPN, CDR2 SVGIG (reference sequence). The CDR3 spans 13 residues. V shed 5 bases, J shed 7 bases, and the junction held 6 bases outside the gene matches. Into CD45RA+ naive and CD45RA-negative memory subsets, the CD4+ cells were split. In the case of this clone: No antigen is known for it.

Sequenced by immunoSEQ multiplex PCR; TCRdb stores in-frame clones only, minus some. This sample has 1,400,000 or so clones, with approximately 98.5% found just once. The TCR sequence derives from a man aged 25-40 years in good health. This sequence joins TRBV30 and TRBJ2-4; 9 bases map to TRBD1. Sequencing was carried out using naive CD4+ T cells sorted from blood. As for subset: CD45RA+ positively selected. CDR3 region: CAWETGGANIQYF. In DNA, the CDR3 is TGTGCCTGGGAAACAGGGGGCGCTAACATTCAGTACTTC.